The sequence of this T cell receptor (beta chain) was determined in a study of CD8 T cells in ankylosing spondylitis. The study's findings and limits: Significant enrichment of disease-linked clones was reported in matched ankylosing spondylitis synovial fluid. Some motif variants had been reported before (in reactive arthritis synovial fluid and blood).

The CDR3 extends over 15 amino acids. Germline V CDR1 and CDR2: MNHNS, SASEGT. Trimming removed 1 base from V and 2 bases from J, with 11 bases in between. Making the TCR beta libraries involved quantitative 5'-RACE with molecular barcodes. Via MiXCR, TCRdb re-called the 5' RACE reads, giving one row per CDR3 protein. This sample has about 160,000 distinct CDR3 sequences; 9.5% to 10% occur once, and the top ten carry more than 13%. Worth noting for this clonotype: Its antigen is not known.

This clonotype was obtained from a female donor with ankylosing spondylitis or in good health (not recorded which). The chain uses TRBV6-1 and TRBJ1-2, with no clear D. The sequencing input was blood, either unsorted or a sorted T cell fraction (not recorded which). CDR3 sequence: CASSEGRETNYGYTF. CDR3 DNA: TGTGCCAGCAGTGAAGGTCGGGAAACCAACTATGGCTACACCTTC.